This is a list of T cell receptor beta chains from one sample in a study of cytomegalovirus exposure and HLA in healthy donors. Clones were read by immunoSEQ multiplex PCR, and TCRdb kept only the in-frame ones, dropping some. The data contain about 210,000 clones, 70% to 90% of them singletons. The sample comprised PBMCs. The source is a girl aged 2-10 years in good health and CMV-seronegative. Both conserved end residues are part of each CDR3. Each record gives: V gene, D gene, J gene, clone size, CDR3 DNA, CDR3 protein. The D gene is left open where the match is weak. Some rows have no size entry. The others give once, few or many, or a class for an expanded clone.

v_call: TRBV19; d_call: TRBD1; j_call: TRBJ1-2; clone_size: NA; cdr3_nt: TGTGCCAGTACCTCGAGGACAGGGGCGGCGGGTTATGGCTACACCTTC; cdr3_aa: CASTSRTGAAGYGYTF
v_call: TRBV7-8; d_call: TRBD1; j_call: TRBJ2-2; clone_size: NA; cdr3_nt: TGTGCCAGCAGCTCATCGCCGGGACAGGGGAACACCGGGGAGCTGTTTTTT; cdr3_aa: CASSSSPGQGNTGELFF
v_call: TRBV9; d_call: TRBD1; j_call: TRBJ1-1; clone_size: NA; cdr3_nt: TGTGCCAGCAGCGCCGGACAGGGCAGACCTGAAGCTTTCTTT; cdr3_aa: CASSAGQGRPEAFF
v_call: TRBV18; d_call: TRBD2; j_call: TRBJ2-7; clone_size: NA; cdr3_nt: TGTGCCAGCTCACGGACTACGGGAGGGCCGCGAGAGCAGTACTTC; cdr3_aa: CASSRTTGGPREQYF
v_call: TRBV29-1; d_call: NA; j_call: TRBJ1-1; clone_size: NA; cdr3_nt: TGCAGCGTTGGTGGGGGCGCGGACACTGAAGCTTTCTTT; cdr3_aa: CSVGGGADTEAFF
v_call: TRBV6-5; d_call: NA; j_call: TRBJ1-5; clone_size: NA; cdr3_nt: TGTGCCAGCAGTTACGGGGGGAACAATCAGCCCCAGCATTTT; cdr3_aa: CASSYGGNNQPQHF
v_call: TRBV6-5; d_call: TRBD2; j_call: TRBJ2-7; clone_size: NA; cdr3_nt: TGTGCCAGCAGCCTCTTGGCGGGAGGGGCCTACGAGCAGTACTTC; cdr3_aa: CASSLLAGGAYEQYF
v_call: TRBV10-3; d_call: NA; j_call: TRBJ1-3; clone_size: NA; cdr3_nt: TGTGCCATCAGTGCAGTCAGTGTAACCTCTGGAAACACCATATATTTT; cdr3_aa: CAISAVSVTSGNTIYF
v_call: TRBV6-5; d_call: TRBD1; j_call: TRBJ1-2; clone_size: NA; cdr3_nt: TGTGCCAGCAGCCCTCCAGGGGGCGCCCACTATGGCTACACCTTC; cdr3_aa: CASSPPGGAHYGYTF
v_call: TRBV4-1; d_call: NA; j_call: TRBJ2-3; clone_size: NA; cdr3_nt: TGCGCCAGCAGCCAAGAGGTTGCGGCGGTTCCGGGAGGCACAGATACGCAGTATTTT; cdr3_aa: CASSQEVAAVPGGTDTQYF
v_call: TRBV6-6; d_call: TRBD1; j_call: TRBJ1-2; clone_size: few; cdr3_nt: TGTGCCAGCAGTTATGGGGCAGGGGGAGCGTACTATGGCTACACCTTC; cdr3_aa: CASSYGAGGAYYGYTF
v_call: TRBV28; d_call: NA; j_call: TRBJ2-2; clone_size: few; cdr3_nt: TGTGCCAGCAGGGAGGGCGGGGAGCTGTTTTTT; cdr3_aa: CASREGGELFF
v_call: TRBV18; d_call: TRBD2; j_call: TRBJ2-3; clone_size: NA; cdr3_nt: TGTGCCAGCTCACCACGGGGACTAGCGGGAGAATTTGAGTATTTT; cdr3_aa: CASSPRGLAGEFEYF
v_call: TRBV4-1; d_call: NA; j_call: TRBJ2-7; clone_size: few; cdr3_nt: TGCGCCAGCAGCCAAGATTGGGGAGCCGAGCAGTACTTC; cdr3_aa: CASSQDWGAEQYF